This TCR beta chain was captured in a study of cytomegalovirus exposure and HLA in healthy donors. Findings and caveats of the study: TCR beta V- and J-gene trimming was later associated with a missense DCLRE1C variant. Of the V segments, some could not be distinguished, including TRBV6-2 and TRBV6-3, and were excluded.

This CDR3 contains 17 residues. The trim removed 0 bases at V and 4 bases at J, leaving 8 bases unmatched. CDR1 and CDR2 (germline): LGHNA, YSLEER. With respect to this clone: No antigen is known for it.

PCR used 60 Vbeta primers and 13 Jbeta primers. In the original processing: The authors later counted 65 million to 80 million unique TCR beta chains, 9 million to 14 million of them shared. The assay was immunoSEQ multiplex PCR, and TCRdb's table has in-frame clones only and misses some. The DNA gave D and trimming, while V, J and clone size come from that table. The sample includes around 160,000 clones, about three quarters of them seen just once. The sequenced material came from PBMCs. This chain connects TRBV4-3 to TRBJ2-2; TRBD1 agrees at 7 bases. The origin of this receptor is a middle-aged man in good health and CMV-seropositive. The CDR3 here is CASSQDLRGRGTGELFF. Written as DNA, the CDR3 is TGCGCCAGCAGCCAAGATTTGAGGGGGCGAGGCACCGGGGAGCTGTTTTTT.